The 29 T cell receptor beta chains presented below share a single source sample, sequenced in a study of T-cell reconstitution after alpha-beta-depleted transplantation in children. During its preparation, the TCRbeta library received unique molecular identifiers. TCRdb re-analysed the PCR reads in MiXCR, keeping a single row per CDR3 protein. The data show 530,000 or so distinct CDR3 sequences, 25% to 30% seen once. Sequencing was performed on PBMCs, taken before TCRalphabeta/CD19-depleted stem cell transplant. All receptors come from a boy younger than two with Wiskott-Aldrich syndrome, due to receive a stem cell transplant.

The chain combines TRBV5-1 with TRBJ2-1; 11 bases fit TRBD2. Germline loops: CDR1 SGHRS, CDR2 YFSETQ. This CDR3 region has 16 residues. After removal of 7 bases from V and 9 bases from J, the junction contained 15 bases not matched to a gene. The CDR3 spells CASGPLGLAGGGEQFF. CDR3 sequence (DNA): TGCGCCAGCGGGCCCTTGGGGCTAGCGGGAGGCGGTGAGCAGTTCTTC.

The rearrangement joins TRBV3-1 to TRBJ2-7; D is undetermined. Germline CDR1 and CDR2: LGHDT and YNNKEL (reference sequence). V lost 1 base, J lost 7 bases, and 11 bases lay in between. CDR3 length: 13 amino acids. Written as DNA, the CDR3 is TGTGCCAGCAGCCAAGCAACCATCGGAGAGCAGTACTTC. Translated: CASSQATIGEQYF.

The table lists this clonotype with a few counts. The V gene is TRBV5-1, the J gene TRBJ2-1; D unclear. V lost 7 bases to trimming and J lost 5 bases, with 10 bases between them. The germline V gene has CDR1 SGHRS and CDR2 YFSETQ. The CDR3 has 12 residues. CDR3 region: CASGDLNNEQFF. As DNA, the CDR3 is TGCGCCAGCGGTGACCTAAACAATGAGCAGTTCTTC.

This clonotype was counted many times. The gene calls are TRBV10-3 and TRBJ2-2; tentative D call: TRBD1 (6 bases). Germline loops: CDR1 ENHRY, CDR2 SYGVKD. The CDR3 loop spans 15 amino acids. The germline V and J ends were trimmed by 8 bases and 1 base, with 14 bases remaining between them. The CDR3 reads CAIAGGQLNTGELFF. Here the CDR3 DNA reads TGTGCCATCGCTGGTGGACAGCTGAACACCGGGGAGCTGTTTTTT.

This clonotype was picked up a small number of times. The CDR3 protein is CASSLLRAYNEQFF. As DNA, the CDR3 is TGTGCCAGCAGCTTACTGAGGGCTTACAATGAGCAGTTCTTC. The rearrangement uses TRBV7-2 and TRBJ2-1, with D possibly being TRBD2 (5 bases). V gave up 2 bases and J gave up 4 bases, with 9 bases separating them. CDR3 length: 14 amino acids. Germline V gives CDR1 SGHTA, CDR2 FQGNSA.

This clonotype was detected a few times. The junction does not match germline at one end; this may be a read error. This chain links TRBV3-1 with TRBJ1-2; D is uncertain. This CDR3 has 15 residues. The germline CDR1 and CDR2 sequences are LGHDT and YNNKEL (reference sequence). The DNA of the CDR3 is TGTGCCAGCAGCCAAGATGTCAGTAGGAACTATGGCTACACCTTT. Protein product: CASSQDVSRNYGYTF.

This chain links TRBV20-1 with TRBJ1-2; D may be TRBD1 (6 bases). The CDR3 is made up of 15 amino acids. Trimming cost V 5 bases and J 1 base, with 17 bases left between them. The germline V gene has CDR1 DFQATT and CDR2 SNEGSKA (reference sequence). DNA for the CDR3: TGCAGTGCTTACTTGACAGGAAGCCATAACTATGGCTACACCTTC. This translates into CSAYLTGSHNYGYTF.

The CDR3 here is CASSPGTSPAEQYF. The CDR3 coding sequence is TGTGCCAGCAGTCCGGGGACTAGCCCCGCCGAGCAGTACTTC. The chain couples TRBV28 to TRBJ2-7; the match to TRBD2 covers 9 bases. V was clipped by 5 bases and J by 6 bases; unmatched bases: 8. The CDR3 totals 14 residues. CDR1 MDHEN and CDR2 SYDVKM come from the germline V gene.

The gene calls are TRBV20-1 and TRBJ2-7, with D possibly matching TRBD1 (6 bases). This CDR3 contains 13 residues. CDR1 DFQATT and CDR2 SNEGSKA come from the germline V gene (reference sequence). Trimming shortened V by 2 bases and J by 4 bases, and 12 bases separated the two germline ends. The CDR3, as DNA: TGCAGTGCTAGAACAGGGATGGGTTACGAGCAGTACTTC. It yields the protein CSARTGMGYEQYF.

The table lists this clonotype with a few counts. The gene calls are TRBV5-1 and TRBJ2-3; TRBD2 aligns across 8 bases. Germline V gene sequence: CDR1 SGHRS, CDR2 YFSETQ. Unmatched junction bases numbered 5, after V lost 4 bases and J lost 4 bases. The CDR3 loop spans 14 amino acids. CDR3 coding DNA: TGCGCCAGCAGCCCACAGCGGGAGTCAGATACGCAGTATTTT. This codes for CASSPQRESDTQYF. The full variable domain, completed using reference TRBV5-1 and TRBJ2-3, is KAGVTQTPRYLIKTRGQQVTLSCSPISGHRSVSWYQQTPGQGLQFLFEYFSETQRNKGNFPGRFSGRQFSNSRSEMNVSTLELGDSALYLCASSPQRESDTQYFGPGTRLTVL.

The count of this clonotype is one. This chain connects TRBV7-8 to TRBJ2-1, with 8 positions matching TRBD1. V lost 5 bases and J lost 3; bases outside the gene matches: 12. The CDR3 consists of 17 residues. Per germline, CDR1 SGHVS and CDR2 FQNEAQ. The CDR3 loop reads CASSPDRGWTIYNEQFF. The CDR3 bases are TGTGCCAGCAGCCCAGACAGGGGTTGGACGATCTACAATGAGCAGTTCTTC. Supplemented by reference TRBV7-8 and TRBJ2-1, the full variable domain reads GAGVSQSPRYKVAKRGQDVALRCDPISGHVSLFWYQQALGQGPEFLTYFQNEAQLDKSGLPSDRFFAERPEGSVSTLKIQRTQQEDSAVYLCASSPDRGWTIYNEQFFGPGTRLTVL.

The V and J genes are TRBV28 and TRBJ2-3; D is uncertain. Between the trimmed V and J ends, which lost 7 bases and 2 bases, there was a span of 7 bases. CDR1 is MDHEN, CDR2 SYDVKM, per germline. This CDR3 contains 12 residues. The CDR3 bases are TGTGCCAGCACTACTCACACAGATACGCAGTATTTT. Protein: CASTTHTDTQYF.

This chain joins TRBV20-1 and TRBJ2-2; 10 nucleotides match TRBD2. Trimming took 3 bases from V and 1 from J; bases not matched to a gene: 5. Germline V gene lookup returns CDR1 DFQATT and CDR2 SNEGSKA (reference sequence). CDR3 length equals 16 residues. The CDR3 DNA reads as TGCAGTGCTAGGGCGTGGACTAGCGGGAACACCGGGGAGCTGTTTTTT. This gives the protein CSARAWTSGNTGELFF.

The genes are TRBV5-1 and TRBJ2-1; D ambiguous. CDR3 length: 17 residues. Trimming removed 0 bases from V and 6 bases from J, with 19 bases in between. Germline lookup yields CDR1 SGHRS and CDR2 YFSETQ. The CDR3 coding sequence is TGCGCCAGCAGCTTGGTTCTTGCAGGAATCGGTGTCAATGAGCAGTTCTTC. Translation gives CASSLVLAGIGVNEQFF.

The chain uses TRBV7-3 and TRBJ2-1; D is perhaps TRBD2 (6 bases). This CDR3 contains 15 residues. V lost 2 bases and J lost 0, with 8 bases in between. The germline gives CDR1 SGHTA, CDR2 FQGTGA. The CDR3 DNA is TGTGCCAGCAGCTTATCTAGCGCCTCCTACAATGAGCAGTTCTTC. It encodes CASSLSSASYNEQFF. Using reference TRBV7-3 and TRBJ2-1 for the parts outside the CDR3, the full variable domain is GAGVSQTPSNKVTEKGKYVELRCDPISGHTALYWYRQSLGQGPEFLIYFQGTGAADDSGLPNDRFFAVRPEGSVSTLKIQRTERGDSAVYLCASSLSSASYNEQFFGPGTRLTVL.

This clonotype was picked up many times. The chain joins TRBV20-1 to TRBJ1-3; D gene unclear. Between the trimmed V and J ends, which lost 2 bases and 4 bases, there was a span of 15 bases. Germline V gene sequence: CDR1 DFQATT, CDR2 SNEGSKA (reference sequence). This CDR3 contains 15 residues. The CDR3 reads CSARSPGLGGNTIYF. CDR3 nucleotides: TGCAGTGCTAGATCACCGGGCCTAGGGGGAAACACCATATATTTT.

The chain employs TRBV18 and TRBJ1-1, with D maybe TRBD1 (6 bases). Germline CDR1 reads KGHSH; CDR2 reads LQKENI. This CDR3 region has 16 residues. V was shortened by 4 bases and J by 5 bases, with 20 bases between the two germline ends. The CDR3 reads CASSRKPTKGGTEAFF. The CDR3 coding sequence is TGTGCCAGCTCACGAAAACCGACCAAGGGGGGGACTGAAGCTTTCTTT.

For the CDR3, the DNA is TGTGCCAGCAGCCCGACAGTTTCTGGAAACACCATATATTTT. It specifies CASSPTVSGNTIYF. The chain is built from TRBV5-8 and TRBJ1-3, with D possibly matching TRBD1 (5 bases). Trimming removed 4 bases at V and 1 base at J, with 9 bases between. This CDR3 is 14 amino acids long. Germline V CDR1 and CDR2: SGHTS, YDEGEE.

This clonotype was seen more than once but under ten times. The chain uses TRBV10-3 and TRBJ2-3; D is unresolved. Germline loops: CDR1 ENHRY, CDR2 SYGVKD. The CDR3 is 16 amino acids. Trimming cost V 4 bases and J 0 bases, with 14 bases left between them. The CDR3 bases are TGTGCCATCAGTGTTGGCACGAGACAAAGCACAGATACGCAGTATTTT. Residues: CAISVGTRQSTDTQYF.

The rearrangement uses TRBV6-6 and TRBJ2-7, with D hard to call. The V end was cut by 2 bases, the J end by 1 base, with 6 bases between. The CDR3 is 13 residues long. CDR1 MNHNY and CDR2 SVGAGI come from the germline V gene (reference sequence). CDR3 residues: CASSYLVSYEQYF. CDR3 coding DNA: TGTGCCAGCAGTTACCTGGTGTCCTACGAGCAGTACTTC.

The chain joins TRBV6-4 to TRBJ2-1, with TRBD1 as a possible D gene (6 bases). Germline V gene sequence: CDR1 MRHNA, CDR2 SNTAGT. V lost 2 bases and J lost 9, with 11 bases in between. The CDR3 is 13 amino acids. The CDR3 protein is CASSDHRASEQFF. CDR3 bases: TGTGCCAGCAGTGACCACAGGGCTAGTGAGCAGTTCTTC.

This clonotype has more than one count but fewer than ten. The chain carries TRBV20-1 and TRBJ2-1, with 9 bases that match TRBD2. The CDR3 has 14 residues. Germline V gene sequence: CDR1 DFQATT, CDR2 SNEGSKA (reference sequence). V shed 0 bases, J shed 7 bases, and the junction held 4 bases outside the gene matches. The chain's CDR3 is CSARETAGGNEQFF. CDR3 DNA: TGCAGTGCTAGAGAAACAGCGGGAGGAAATGAGCAGTTCTTC.

This clonotype occurred a few times. The chain employs TRBV3-1 and TRBJ2-4; 9 bases match TRBD2. J gave up 10 bases and V 0 bases, and 7 bases lay outside the gene matches. The CDR3 totals 15 residues. From germline, CDR1 is LGHDT and CDR2 YNNKEL (reference sequence). The CDR3 region has the DNA TGTGCCAGCAGCCAAGAAGGGCGCGGGAGGGATATTCAGTACTTC. Its protein is CASSQEGRGRDIQYF.

The chain couples TRBV5-1 to TRBJ2-3, with 8 bases that match TRBD1. There are 16 residues in the CDR3. V dropped 0 bases and J dropped 0; count of bases not matched to a gene: 3. Looked up from germline, CDR1 is SGHRS and CDR2 is YFSETQ. Written as DNA, the CDR3 is TGCGCCAGCAGCTTGGGACAGGGGTTAAGCACAGATACGCAGTATTTT. Translated: CASSLGQGLSTDTQYF.

The V and J genes are TRBV29-1 and TRBJ2-1, with D perhaps TRBD1 (6 bases). V was shortened by 3 bases and J by 2 bases, with 14 bases between the two germline ends. The CDR3 is made up of 15 amino acids. Germline V gives CDR1 SQVTM, CDR2 ANQGSEA. Here the CDR3 DNA reads TGCAGCGTTGATTCCCGCAGGGGCCCCTACAATGAGCAGTTCTTC. Protein: CSVDSRRGPYNEQFF.

This clonotype has just a few counts. The V gene is TRBV7-2, the J gene TRBJ2-3; D possibly corresponds to TRBD1 (6 bases). In germline, CDR1 is SGHTA, CDR2 FQGNSA. Trimming removed 3 bases from V and 4 bases from J, with 11 bases in between. This CDR3 region has 14 residues. This chain's CDR3 is CASSLLTGPDTQYF. DNA for the CDR3: TGTGCCAGCAGCTTGCTGACAGGACCAGATACGCAGTATTTT.

This clonotype was counted a few times. The chain employs TRBV20-1 and TRBJ2-1; D is undetermined. The CDR3 is 12 residues long. CDR1 and CDR2 (germline): DFQATT, SNEGSKA (reference sequence). With 1 base removed from V and 6 bases from J, the gap between germline ends came to 7 bases. CDR3 sequence: CSARVPGNEQFF. The CDR3 DNA follows: TGCAGTGCTAGAGTCCCGGGCAATGAGCAGTTCTTC.

This clonotype came up a few times. The V call is TRBV20-1, the J call TRBJ2-5; TRBD2 matches at 11 bases. Germline loops: CDR1 DFQATT, CDR2 SNEGSKA (reference sequence). Trimming removed 5 bases from V and 3 bases from J; junction bases left unmatched: 5. CDR3 length: 14 residues. Written as DNA, the CDR3 is TGCAGTGCTCCAACTAGCGGGAGAAAAGAGACCCAGTACTTC. Protein sequence: CSAPTSGRKETQYF.

J is TRBJ1-1 and V is TRBV20-1, with D unclear. Germline CDR1 and CDR2: DFQATT and SNEGSKA (reference sequence). This CDR3 contains 13 residues. Trimming pared 3 bases from V and 1 base from J, leaving 9 bases between. CDR3 nucleotides: TGCAGTGCTAGTCAGGATACGAACACTGAAGCTTTCTTT. Translating it yields CSASQDTNTEAFF.